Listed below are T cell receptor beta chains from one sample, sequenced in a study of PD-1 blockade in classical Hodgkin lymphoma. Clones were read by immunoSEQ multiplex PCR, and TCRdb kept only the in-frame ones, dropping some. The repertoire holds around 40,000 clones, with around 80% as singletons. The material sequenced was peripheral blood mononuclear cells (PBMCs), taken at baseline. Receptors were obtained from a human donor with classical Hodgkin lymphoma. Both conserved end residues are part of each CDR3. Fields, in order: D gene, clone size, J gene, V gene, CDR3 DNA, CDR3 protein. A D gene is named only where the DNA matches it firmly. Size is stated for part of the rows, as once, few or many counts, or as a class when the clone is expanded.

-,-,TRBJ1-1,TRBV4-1,TGCGCCAGCAGCCAAGTTAAGGGAGACACTGAAGCTTTCTTT,CASSQVKGDTEAFF
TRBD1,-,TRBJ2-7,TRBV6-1,TGTGCCAGCATTCTTACAGGGGGCGGCTACGAGCAGTACTTC,CASILTGGGYEQYF
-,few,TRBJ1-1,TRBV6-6,TGTGCCATAGGGCACTTGAACACTGAAGCTTTCTTT,CAIGHLNTEAFF
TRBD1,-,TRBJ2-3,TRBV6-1,TGTGCCAGCAGTGATCAGGGGGTAAGCACAGATACGCAGTATTTT,CASSDQGVSTDTQYF
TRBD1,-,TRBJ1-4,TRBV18,TGTGCCAGCTCACCTAGGACAGGGGATGAAAAACTGTTTTTT,CASSPRTGDEKLFF
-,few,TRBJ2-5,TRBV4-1,TGCGCCAGCAGCCAATTCGGTTCTACCCAGTACTTC,CASSQFGSTQYF
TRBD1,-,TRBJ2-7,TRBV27,TGTGCCAGCAGTTCCTTCCCCGGACAGGGGGTGTACGAGCAGTACTTC,CASSSFPGQGVYEQYF
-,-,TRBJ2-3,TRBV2,TGTGCCAGCAGTTACAGGGTCAGGACAGATACGCAGTATTTT,CASSYRVRTDTQYF
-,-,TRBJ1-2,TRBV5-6,TGTGCCAGCAGCCCACGGGAGGGGGGACGCGGCTACACCTTC,CASSPREGGRGYTF
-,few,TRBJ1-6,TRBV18,TGTGCCAGCTCACCAGCGGACATGAATTCACCCCTCCACTTT,CASSPADMNSPLHF
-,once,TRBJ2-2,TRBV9,TGTGCCAGCAGCCCCCACCGACAGACCTTCACCGGGGAGCTGTTTTTT,CASSPHRQTFTGELFF
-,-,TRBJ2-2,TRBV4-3,TGCGCCAGCAGCCAAGATAGGGGGAACGGGGAGCTGTTTTTT,CASSQDRGNGELFF
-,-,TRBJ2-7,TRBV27,TGTGCCAGCAGTTTGGGTGGATCCTCCTACGAGCAGTACTTC,CASSLGGSSYEQYF
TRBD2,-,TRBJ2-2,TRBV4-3,TGCGCCAGCAGCCAAGACCAGAAGCGGGGGGCCCCCTCGAACACCGGGGAGCTGTTTTTT,CASSQDQKRGAPSNTGELFF
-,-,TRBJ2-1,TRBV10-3,TGTGCCATCAGTGAGTCTCCGGGCAATGAGCAGTTCTTC,CAISESPGNEQFF